Shown below are 23 T cell receptor beta chains from a single sample sequenced in a study of technical replicates of blood from a handful of donors. Profiling relied on immunoSEQ multiplex PCR, and the TCRdb table lists in-frame clones only, not all of them. The sample consists of 10,000 to 12,000 clones, roughly 94% of them appearing once. The sample comprised PBMCs. The source is a human donor in good health.

The rearrangement links TRBV30 to TRBJ2-1, with TRBD2 identical over 14 bases. The CDR3 sequence is 18 residues long. The germline V gene encodes CDR1 GTSNPN and CDR2 SVGIG (reference sequence). Trimming at V came to 0 bases and at J to 7 bases, leaving 11 bases not matched to a gene. DNA of the CDR3: TGTGCCTGGAGTGTGGGTGGGACTAGCGGGAGCCCTGAGAATGAGCAGTTCTTC. It specifies CAWSVGGTSGSPENEQFF. Full variable domain (remainder filled in from reference TRBV30 and TRBJ2-1): SQTIHQWPATLVQPVGSPLSLECTVEGTSNPNLYWYRQAAGRGLQLLFYSVGIGQISSEVPQNLSASRPQDRQFILSSKKLLLSDSGFYLCAWSVGGTSGSPENEQFFGPGTRLTVL.

The gene calls are TRBV28 and TRBJ1-2, with 11 bases identical to TRBD1. Looked up from germline, CDR1 is MDHEN and CDR2 is SYDVKM. This CDR3 is built from 15 residues. Trimming cost V 6 bases and J 4 bases; bases outside gene matches: 7. As DNA, the CDR3 is TGTGCCAGCAGATCCGGGACAGGGGGACCCTATGGCTACACCTTC. Protein: CASRSGTGGPYGYTF.

This chain links TRBV6-5 with TRBJ2-5; 7 bases are a match to TRBD1. The CDR3 has 14 residues. Germline CDR1 reads MNHEY; CDR2 reads SVGAGI. Trimming took 5 bases from V and 5 from J; bases not matched to a gene: 8. CDR3 bases: TGTGCCAGCAGTGGATCGGGACAGCAGGAGACCCAGTACTTC. Translating gives CASSGSGQQETQYF.

The J gene is TRBJ2-5, the V gene TRBV6-5, with 14 nucleotides matching TRBD2. The CDR3 length is 15 residues. The V and J ends lost 5 bases and 4 bases, in that order; junction bases with no gene match: 3. Germline assignment: CDR1 MNHEY and CDR2 SVGAGI. DNA for the CDR3: TGTGCCAGCAGTCGACTAGCGGGAGGGGGAGAGACCCAGTACTTC. It codes for CASSRLAGGGETQYF.

V is TRBV18 and J is TRBJ2-5; possible D gene TRBD1, 6 bases. Per germline, CDR1 KGHSH and CDR2 LQKENI. V was clipped by 0 bases and J by 1 base, with 9 bases between them. The CDR3 runs 15 residues. The CDR3 region has the DNA TGTGCCAGCTCACCACCGGTACAGGGCCAAGAGACCCAGTACTTC. It translates to CASSPPVQGQETQYF. The entire variable domain, with the rest obtained from reference TRBV18 and TRBJ2-5, is as follows: NAGVMQNPRHLVRRRGQEARLRCSPMKGHSHVYWYRQLPEEGLKFMVYLQKENIIDESGMPKERFSAEFPKEGPSILRIQQVVRGDSAAYFCASSPPVQGQETQYFGPGTRLLVL.

The chain combines TRBV9 with TRBJ2-7; 8 bases fit TRBD2. The J segment lost 2 bases and the V segment lost 4 bases, leaving 8 bases of the junction unmatched. This CDR3 has 15 amino acids. Germline values: CDR1 SGDLS, CDR2 YYNGEE. The CDR3 loop reads CASSPGSSGTYEQYF. In DNA form, the CDR3 reads TGTGCCAGCAGCCCAGGGAGTAGCGGGACCTACGAGCAGTACTTC.

The rearrangement links TRBV27 to TRBJ2-5; perhaps TRBD2 as D (6 bases). Germline values: CDR1 MNHEY, CDR2 SMNVEV (reference sequence). This CDR3 is built from 13 residues. The ends were cut back, 7 bases at V and 4 bases at J, with 13 bases in the middle. CDR3 residues: CASKIGRGETQYF. DNA for the CDR3: TGTGCCAGCAAGATCGGGAGAGGAGAGACCCAGTACTTC.

This chain joins TRBV6-4 and TRBJ2-3; D might be TRBD2 (6 bases). Germline CDR1 MRHNA, CDR2 SNTAGT. V lost 0 bases and J 3 bases, leaving 13 bases between the germline ends. CDR3 length: 16 residues. The CDR3 region has the DNA TGTGCCAGCAGTGACTCGAATGAGGGAGGAACAGATACGCAGTATTTT. Translating gives CASSDSNEGGTDTQYF.

The chain carries TRBV7-9 and TRBJ2-1; weak D call: TRBD2 (5 bases). This CDR3 region has 16 residues. V was cut by 5 bases and J by 8 bases, with 22 bases left in between. In germline, CDR1 is SEHNR, CDR2 FQNEAQ (reference sequence). CDR3 DNA: TGTGCCAGCAGCCAAGCCTCTCAGCGGACGCGGGATGAGCAGTTCTTC. This codes for CASSQASQRTRDEQFF.

The genes are TRBV7-6 and TRBJ2-3; TRBD2 matches at 14 bases. Trimming at V came to 5 bases and at J to 5 bases, leaving 6 bases not matched to a gene. Germline V lookup: CDR1 SGHVS, CDR2 FNYEAQ. The CDR3 is 16 residues long. The CDR3 here is CASSGSGTSGRDTQYF. The CDR3 region has the DNA TGTGCCAGCAGCGGATCCGGGACTAGCGGGAGAGATACGCAGTATTTT.

This chain connects TRBV2 to TRBJ1-4; 7 bases match TRBD1. The V segment lost 10 bases and the J segment 7 bases; nucleotides outside the gene matches: 9. The length of the CDR3 is 13 residues. Germline V lookup: CDR1 SNHLY, CDR2 FYNNEI. CDR3 residues: CAIQGTELEKLFF. Here the CDR3 DNA reads TGTGCCATCCAGGGGACAGAACTTGAAAAACTGTTTTTT.

The table lists this clone with a few counts. This CDR3 reads CASSAQPGQNTGELFF. The CDR3, as DNA: TGTGCCAGCAGTGCGCAGCCGGGACAAAACACCGGGGAGCTGTTTTTT. The chain carries TRBV6-1 and TRBJ2-2; TRBD1 is a possible D gene (6 bases). The CDR3 runs to 16 residues. V gave up 4 bases and J gave up 2 bases, with 14 bases separating them. Germline CDR1 MNHNS, CDR2 SASEGT.

The chain links TRBV27 to TRBJ1-5; D is possibly TRBD1 (5 bases). Germline values: CDR1 MNHEY, CDR2 SMNVEV (reference sequence). This CDR3 contains 14 residues. V lost 5 bases, J lost 5 bases, and 13 bases lay in between. The DNA for the CDR3 is TGTGCCAGCAGTCCCCAGGGTTACTATCAGCCCCAGCATTTT. This codes for CASSPQGYYQPQHF.

The V call is TRBV29-1, the J call TRBJ2-3; possible D gene TRBD2, 5 bases. The CDR3 consists of 14 residues. The V and J ends lost 5 bases and 2 bases respectively, with 14 bases between them. Germline CDR1 reads SQVTM; CDR2 reads ANQGSEA. The DNA for the CDR3 is TGCAGCGTTAGCAGCGGAGGCTCCACAGATACGCAGTATTTT. Its protein is CSVSSGGSTDTQYF.

This sequence joins TRBV6-4 and TRBJ1-1; D is unclear. The germline V and J ends were trimmed by 4 bases and 4 bases, with 10 bases remaining between them. The CDR3 sequence is 13 residues long. The germline V gene has CDR1 MRHNA and CDR2 SNTAGT. The CDR3 spells CASSGGRGTEAFF. In DNA, the CDR3 is TGTGCCAGCAGTGGAGGGCGGGGCACTGAAGCTTTCTTT.

The chain recombines TRBV9 with TRBJ2-1, with 9 bases fitting TRBD2. Germline values: CDR1 SGDLS, CDR2 YYNGEE. CDR3 size: 17 residues. The junction had 10 bases not matched to a gene; V was cut back by 0 bases and J by 6 bases. For the CDR3, the DNA is TGTGCCAGCAGCGTAGAGGCTAGCGGGGCTTGGGGCAATGAGCAGTTCTTC. Amino acids: CASSVEASGAWGNEQFF. Drawing the rest from reference TRBV9 and TRBJ2-1, the complete variable domain is DSGVTQTPKHLITATGQRVTLRCSPRSGDLSVYWYQQSLDQGLQFLIQYYNGEERAKGNILERFSAQQFPDLHSELNLSSLELGDSALYFCASSVEASGAWGNEQFFGPGTRLTVL.

This clone was counted only a few times. The V and J genes are TRBV2 and TRBJ2-1; TRBD1 agrees at 10 bases. CDR3 size: 15 residues. Germline V gene lookup returns CDR1 SNHLY and CDR2 FYNNEI. Trimming removed 6 bases from V and 9 bases from J; junction bases left unmatched: 11. The CDR3, as DNA: TGTGCCAGCAGCTGGACAGGGGGTAACGACGGTGAGCAGTTCTTC. The encoded protein is CASSWTGGNDGEQFF.

This sequence joins TRBV4-1 and TRBJ2-7; 7 positions match TRBD2. V shed 1 base and J 4 bases; nucleotides not matched to a gene: 4. The CDR3 runs 14 residues. CDR1 MGHRA and CDR2 YSYEKL come from the germline V gene. In DNA form, the CDR3 reads TGCGCCAGCAGCCAAGGGGAGGGGCGTTACGAGCAGTACTTC. It is translated as CASSQGEGRYEQYF.

There are a few counts of this clone. The rearrangement uses TRBV11-2 and TRBJ2-5, with D perhaps matching TRBD2 (6 bases). V gave up 8 bases and J gave up 7 bases, with 17 bases separating them. Germline V gene sequence: CDR1 SGHAT, CDR2 FQNNGV. The CDR3 spans 13 residues. The CDR3 nucleotides read TGTGCCAGCTCAGAGGGAGACGGGGGGACCCAGTACTTC. Protein product: CASSEGDGGTQYF.

The sample holds a few counts of this clone. The chain's CDR3 is CASSLLADNEQFF. The CDR3 nucleotides read TGTGCCAGCAGTTTGTTAGCGGACAATGAGCAGTTCTTC. This chain uses TRBV6-5 with TRBJ2-1, with D tentatively TRBD2 (6 bases). The V gene lost 4 bases and the J gene lost 5 bases, with 9 bases spanning the gap. Germline V gives CDR1 MNHEY, CDR2 SVGAGI. CDR3 length equals 13 residues.

The chain joins TRBV7-9 to TRBJ1-2, with 9 bases aligning to TRBD1. Per the germline V gene, CDR1 is SEHNR and CDR2 is FQNEAQ (reference sequence). V shed 4 bases, J shed 4 bases, and the junction held 4 bases outside the gene matches. The CDR3 is made up of 14 amino acids. The CDR3 coding sequence is TGTGCCAGCAGCTGGGAGGGACAGGGCTATGGCTACACCTTC. It is translated as CASSWEGQGYGYTF.

The chain uses TRBV7-2 and TRBJ2-7, with D perhaps matching TRBD2 (6 bases). Germline V lookup: CDR1 SGHTA, CDR2 FQGNSA. Trimming shortened V by 4 bases and J by 4 bases, and 14 bases separated the two germline ends. This CDR3 is built from 14 residues. In DNA, the CDR3 is TGTGCCAGCAGCTATTCGTTGGAGGGGTACGAGCAGTACTTC. Translated, it gives CASSYSLEGYEQYF.

The J gene is TRBJ2-1, the V gene TRBV6-4, with D maybe TRBD1 (5 bases). The germline V gene has CDR1 MRHNA and CDR2 SNTAGT. V shed 2 bases and J shed 3 bases, with 8 bases lying between them. The CDR3 consists of 14 residues. CDR3 loop: CASSDKGDYNEQFF. CDR3 in DNA: TGTGCCAGCAGTGACAAAGGGGACTACAATGAGCAGTTCTTC.